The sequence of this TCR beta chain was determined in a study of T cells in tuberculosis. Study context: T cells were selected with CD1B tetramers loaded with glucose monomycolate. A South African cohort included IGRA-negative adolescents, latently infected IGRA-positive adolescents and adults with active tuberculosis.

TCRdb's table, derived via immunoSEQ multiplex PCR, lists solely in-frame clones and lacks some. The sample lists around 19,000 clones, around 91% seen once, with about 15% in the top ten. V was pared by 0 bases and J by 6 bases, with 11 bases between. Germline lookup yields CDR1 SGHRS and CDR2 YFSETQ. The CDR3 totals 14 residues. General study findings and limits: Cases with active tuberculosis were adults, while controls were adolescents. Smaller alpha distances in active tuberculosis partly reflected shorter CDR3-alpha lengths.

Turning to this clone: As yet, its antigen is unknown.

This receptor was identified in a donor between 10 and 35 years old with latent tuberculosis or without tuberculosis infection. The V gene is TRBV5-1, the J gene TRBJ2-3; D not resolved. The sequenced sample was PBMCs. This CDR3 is CASSLASVVDTQYF. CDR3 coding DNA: TGCGCCAGCAGCTTGGCCTCCGTCGTCGATACGCAGTATTTT.